One sample yielded the 21 T cell receptor beta chains listed below, sequenced in a study of human T cells and chemical hapten exposure. One entry per CDR3 protein, called by TCRdb with MiXCR from the RACE reads. The sample contains about 270,000 distinct CDR3 sequences, just under 8% of which appear only once. Time point in this sample: pre-sensitization, week 0. Sample treatment: therapeutic diphenylcyclopropenone sensitization with weekly scalp DPC. The sample here was whole blood, taken in connection with sensitization to the hapten diphenylcyclopropenone (DPC). The receptors shown here come from a man between 18 and 29 years old with alopecia areata. Some clones in this sample may be carry-over from other donors' samples.

J is TRBJ2-2 and V is TRBV9; D may be TRBD1 or TRBD2 (5 bases each). The V end lost 5 bases, the J end lost 7 bases, and 9 bases lay between the germline ends. CDR3 length: 12 amino acids. The germline CDR1 and CDR2 sequences are SGDLS and YYNGEE. This chain's CDR3 is CASSGTVGELFF. In DNA form, the CDR3 reads TGTGCCAGCAGTGGGACGGTCGGGGAGCTGTTTTTT.

The chain combines TRBV5-1 with TRBJ2-5, with D maybe TRBD2 (6 bases). The CDR3 is 14 residues long. V was cut by 5 bases and J by 2 bases, with 13 bases left in between. Germline CDR1 is SGHRS and CDR2 is YFSETQ. For the CDR3, the DNA is TGCGCCAGCAGTCGGCGGGATTTACAAGAGACCCAGTACTTC. Translated, it gives CASSRRDLQETQYF.

This clonotype was observed a handful of times. This chain connects TRBV20-1 to TRBJ2-5, with D hard to call. Trimming removed 2 bases from V and 6 bases from J, with 16 bases in between. The CDR3 extends over 14 amino acids. Germline V CDR1 and CDR2: DFQATT, SNEGSKA (reference sequence). The CDR3 DNA is TGCAGTGCTAGAAGCCTGGTGGGCGAGCAGACCCAGTACTTC. This translates into CSARSLVGEQTQYF.

This clonotype has at least ten counts. The V and J genes are TRBV6-2 or TRBV6-3 and TRBJ1-5; D gene ambiguous. The V gene's germline CDR1 is MNHEY and CDR2 SVGEGT. The CDR3 has 14 amino acids. Trimming removed 0 bases from V and 5 bases from J, with 8 bases in between. The CDR3 DNA sequence: TGTGCCAGCAGTTACTCGCAGATACATCAGCCCCAGCATTTT. Protein sequence: CASSYSQIHQPQHF.

The rearrangement links TRBV7-9 to TRBJ1-1; TRBD1 aligns across 7 bases. Germline V gene sequence: CDR1 SEHNR, CDR2 FQNEAQ (reference sequence). Unmatched junction bases numbered 10, after V lost 5 bases and J lost 1 base. The CDR3 length is 16 residues. The CDR3 region is CASSVRTGFGNTEAFF. In DNA, the CDR3 is TGTGCCAGCAGCGTCCGGACAGGCTTCGGGAACACTGAAGCTTTCTTT.

In its sample, this clonotype was seen many times. J is TRBJ2-3 and V is TRBV20-1, with D possibly matching TRBD2 (5 bases). Germline assignment: CDR1 DFQATT and CDR2 SNEGSKA (reference sequence). V was pared by 4 bases and J by 2 bases, with 13 bases between. CDR3 length: 14 amino acids. The CDR3 loop is CSATTSSLTDTQYF. The CDR3 DNA follows: TGCAGTGCTACCACTAGTTCTCTCACAGATACGCAGTATTTT.

This chain uses TRBV12-3 or TRBV12-4 with TRBJ2-4; D gene unclear. Trimming took 5 bases from V and 6 from J, leaving 11 bases between them. This CDR3 has 13 residues. As DNA, the CDR3 is TGTGCCAGCAGTCTGTGGTTAGGAAACATTCAGTACTTC. Protein: CASSLWLGNIQYF.

This clonotype showed up many times. This CDR3 is CASSVVPGTGNTGELFF. The CDR3 DNA reads TGTGCCAGCAGCGTAGTCCCCGGTACAGGGAACACCGGGGAGCTGTTTTTT. This chain connects TRBV9 to TRBJ2-2; perhaps TRBD1 as D (5 bases). Germline V lookup: CDR1 SGDLS, CDR2 YYNGEE. Trimming shortened V by 0 bases and J by 1 base, and 13 bases separated the two germline ends. The CDR3 length is 17 residues. The full variable domain, in which reference TRBV9 and TRBJ2-2 provide the parts outside the CDR3, is DSGVTQTPKHLITATGQRVTLRCSPRSGDLSVYWYQQSLDQGLQFLIQYYNGEERAKGNILERFSAQQFPDLHSELNLSSLELGDSALYFCASSVVPGTGNTGELFFGEGSRLTVL.

The table lists this clonotype with many counts. This rearrangement joins TRBV7-2 to TRBJ1-1; no firm D call. Germline loops: CDR1 SGHTA, CDR2 FQGNSA. The CDR3 consists of 12 residues. The ends were cut back, 3 bases at V and 4 bases at J, with 6 bases in the middle. CDR3 amino acids: CASSFERTEAFF. In nucleotides, the CDR3 is TGTGCCAGCAGCTTCGAACGCACTGAAGCTTTCTTT.

Concerning this clonotype itself: One base away lies a much larger clone, so this may be a sequencing read error. V gene TRBV5-6 combines with J gene TRBJ1-6; tentatively, D is TRBD1 (6 bases). This CDR3 has 13 amino acids. Germline CDR1 SGHDT, CDR2 YYEEEE. The DNA of the CDR3 is TGTGCCAGCGGCTTGGGGGCAAATTCACCCCTCCACTTT. Translation: CASGLGANSPLHF.

The J gene is TRBJ2-5, the V gene TRBV12-3 or TRBV12-4; TRBD2 matches 8 bases. This CDR3 comprises 16 residues. Trimming at V came to 5 bases and at J to 4 bases, leaving 12 bases not matched to a gene. The CDR3 sequence: CASSPEGRGGGETQYF. CDR3 nucleotides: TGTGCCAGCAGTCCCGAGGGCCGGGGGGGAGGAGAGACCCAGTACTTC.

In this sample, this clonotype turned up many times. The chain couples TRBV10-3 to TRBJ2-7; TRBD1 matches at 7 bases. V shed 3 bases and J 3 bases; nucleotides not matched to a gene: 8. Germline loops: CDR1 ENHRY, CDR2 SYGVKD. This CDR3 spans 15 amino acids. The CDR3 DNA follows: TGTGCCATCAGTGACCCAGGGGGATTCGGCTACGAGCAGTACTTC. This translates into CAISDPGGFGYEQYF.

The genes are TRBV20-1 and TRBJ1-2, with TRBD1 matching 8 bases. The CDR3 consists of 19 residues. CDR1 DFQATT and CDR2 SNEGSKA come from the germline V gene (reference sequence). Unmatched junction bases numbered 18, after V lost 3 bases and J lost 0 bases. CDR3 amino acids: CSASRRGRGQREPNYGYTF. The CDR3 nucleotides read TGCAGTGCTAGTCGCAGGGGGCGAGGACAGCGTGAGCCTAACTATGGCTACACCTTC.

This clonotype was counted a few times. The gene calls are TRBV7-9 and TRBJ2-1; 7 bases map to TRBD2. Germline CDR1 is SEHNR and CDR2 is FQNEAQ (reference sequence). The CDR3 loop spans 15 amino acids. V lost 5 bases, J lost 0 bases, and 4 bases stayed unmatched. Here the CDR3 reads CASSRTRSSYNEQFF. CDR3 bases: TGTGCCAGCAGCCGGACTAGGAGCTCCTACAATGAGCAGTTCTTC.

This clonotype was observed at least ten times. The rearrangement joins TRBV12-3 or TRBV12-4 to TRBJ2-3; tentative D call: TRBD2 (5 bases). This CDR3 is built from 12 residues. Trimming took off 7 bases at V and 6 bases at J, with 11 bases between the two ends. The CDR3: CASNQREDTQYF. The CDR3 nucleotides read TGTGCCAGCAACCAAAGGGAGGATACGCAGTATTTT.

J is TRBJ1-2 and V is TRBV6-5; TRBD1 matches at 9 bases. V shed 6 bases and J 8 bases; nucleotides not matched to a gene: 7. This CDR3 comprises 13 residues. The V gene's germline CDR1 is MNHEY and CDR2 SVGAGI. CDR3 coding DNA: TGTGCCAGCAGCCGGGACAGGGCAATGGGCTACACCTTC. This translates into CASSRDRAMGYTF.

The V call is TRBV27, the J call TRBJ2-1, with a possible D match to TRBD1 (5 bases). Trimming left V 6 bases short and J 6 bases short, with 15 bases between. Germline-derived CDR1 and CDR2 are MNHEY and SMNVEV (reference sequence). CDR3 size: 14 residues. CDR3 residues: CASSAGMWSNEQFF. The DNA for the CDR3 is TGTGCCAGCAGCGCAGGGATGTGGTCCAATGAGCAGTTCTTC.

This clonotype came up a few times. The rearrangement links TRBV11-2 to TRBJ1-1; D ambiguous. This CDR3 is 15 amino acids long. CDR1 and CDR2 (germline): SGHAT, FQNNGV. Trimming took 1 base from V and 1 from J, leaving 10 bases between them. The CDR3 region has the DNA TGTGCCAGCAGCTTAGGAGGCCGAACGAACACTGAAGCTTTCTTT. Its protein product is CASSLGGRTNTEAFF.

This clonotype appeared a few times. The gene calls are TRBV12-3 or TRBV12-4 and TRBJ1-2; 9 bases fit TRBD1. J lost 8 bases, V lost 6 bases, and 13 bases had no gene match. CDR3 length: 15 amino acids. CDR3 in DNA: TGTGCCAGCAGCAAGGGGACAGGGACGGGGAGAGGCTACACCTTC. Protein: CASSKGTGTGRGYTF.

The chain joins TRBV20-1 to TRBJ1-1; D is uncertain. Per germline, CDR1 DFQATT and CDR2 SNEGSKA (reference sequence). V lost 1 base, J lost 7 bases, and 13 bases lay in between. CDR3 length: 13 amino acids. The CDR3 region is CSARASSGIEAFF. The CDR3 DNA is TGCAGTGCTAGAGCGTCTTCCGGGATTGAAGCTTTCTTT.

At least ten counts were recorded for this clonotype. The chain employs TRBV6-5 and TRBJ1-1; 7 bases fit TRBD1. V gave up 10 bases and J gave up 6 bases; unmatched junction bases: 14. Germline CDR1 is MNHEY and CDR2 is SVGAGI. The CDR3 totals 14 residues. The CDR3 DNA reads as TGTGCCACCTTGGGGTCACAGGGGAAGTCTGAAGCTTTCTTT. Its protein is CATLGSQGKSEAFF.